What follows are 24 T cell receptor beta chains derived from one specimen sequenced in a study of OX40 agonist ivuxolimab in advanced cancers. Sequenced by immunoSEQ multiplex PCR; TCRdb stores in-frame clones only, minus some. The data show some 58,000 clones, approximately 80% seen once. Sequences were derived from CD4+ or CD8+ T cells sorted from blood, sampled in a trial of the OX40 agonist ivuxolimab. The source is an adult with an advanced solid tumor such as melanoma, head and neck, liver or kidney cancer.

V usage is TRBV7-8 and J usage is TRBJ2-5; perhaps TRBD2 as D (6 bases). CDR1 SGHVS and CDR2 FQNEAQ come from the germline V gene. The CDR3 has 16 residues. V was clipped by 2 bases and J by 2 bases, with 15 bases between them. The CDR3 region is CASSLRVGGGQETQYF. The CDR3 region has the DNA TGTGCCAGCAGCTTAAGGGTGGGAGGTGGGCAAGAGACCCAGTACTTC.

The J gene is TRBJ1-2, the V gene TRBV7-3; TRBD1 aligns across 8 bases. The J segment lost 3 bases and the V segment lost 4 bases, leaving 4 bases of the junction unmatched. CDR3 length equals 14 residues. CDR1 SGHTA and CDR2 FQGTGA come from the germline V gene. This chain's CDR3 is CASSSRGQDYGYTF. CDR3 bases: TGTGCCAGCAGCTCCAGGGGGCAGGACTATGGCTACACCTTC. Filled out from reference TRBV7-3 and TRBJ1-2, the complete variable domain reads GAGVSQTPSNKVTEKGKYVELRCDPISGHTALYWYRQSLGQGPEFLIYFQGTGAADDSGLPNDRFFAVRPEGSVSTLKIQRTERGDSAVYLCASSSRGQDYGYTFGSGTRLTVV.

V and J are TRBV10-1 and TRBJ1-4, with no clear D. CDR1 and CDR2 (germline): WNHNN, SYGVQD (reference sequence). The CDR3 has 15 residues. Trimming took off 3 bases at V and 8 bases at J, with 16 bases between the two ends. In DNA form, the CDR3 reads TGCGCCAGCAGTGAAGAAGCGGCCCCCCGGGAAAAACTGTTTTTT. This translates into CASSEEAAPREKLFF.

The chain is built from TRBV18 and TRBJ2-1, with D possibly TRBD2 on 6 matching bases. V lost 4 bases and J 0 bases, leaving 10 bases between the germline ends. Germline V gives CDR1 KGHSH, CDR2 LQKENI. The CDR3 is 15 amino acids. Here the CDR3 reads CASSQSGPSYNEQFF. The CDR3 nucleotides read TGTGCCAGCTCACAAAGCGGGCCCTCCTACAATGAGCAGTTCTTC.

This chain connects TRBV4-2 to TRBJ2-7; D is possibly TRBD2 (5 bases). Germline values: CDR1 LGHNA, CDR2 YNFKEQ. Trimming removed 1 base from V and 3 bases from J, with 13 bases in between. This CDR3 spans 15 amino acids. CDR3 nucleotide sequence: TGTGCCAGCAGCCAAGCCGGGCCAGAGGGCTACGAGCAGTACTTC. It yields the protein CASSQAGPEGYEQYF.

The chain uses TRBV9 and TRBJ2-4, with D perhaps TRBD1 (6 bases). V lost 0 bases and J lost 3, with 16 bases in between. This CDR3 has 17 amino acids. Germline lookup yields CDR1 SGDLS and CDR2 YYNGEE. DNA for the CDR3: TGTGCCAGCAGCGTAGCGGCGGATGGGACAAGCAAAAACATTCAGTACTTC. Translating it yields CASSVAADGTSKNIQYF.

This clone was counted only a few times. Other DNA sequences in this specimen translate into the identical CDR3. The rearrangement joins TRBV18 to TRBJ2-5, with D tentatively TRBD2 (5 bases). CDR3 length equals 15 residues. Deletions cut 3 bases from V and 1 base from J, with 12 bases between. Germline-derived CDR1 and CDR2 are KGHSH and LQKENI. This CDR3 is CASSPSGGPQETQYF. The CDR3 DNA reads TGTGCCAGCTCACCTTCCGGAGGCCCCCAAGAGACCCAGTACTTC.

This clone has just a few counts. This chain joins TRBV19 and TRBJ2-1; no firm D call. Trimming cost V 8 bases and J 0 bases, with 14 bases left between them. Looked up from germline, CDR1 is LNHDA and CDR2 is SQIVND (reference sequence). The CDR3 contains 15 residues. The CDR3 loop is CASGWEGSSYNEQFF. As DNA, the CDR3 is TGTGCCAGTGGGTGGGAAGGAAGCTCCTACAATGAGCAGTTCTTC.

Note on this clone: This sample includes further DNA sequences coding for the same CDR3. J is TRBJ2-7 and V is TRBV4-1; D is perhaps TRBD1 (5 bases). Germline lookup yields CDR1 MGHRA and CDR2 YSYEKL. V dropped 2 bases and J dropped 0 bases, with 17 bases sitting between them. The length of the CDR3 is 17 residues. The CDR3 sequence: CASSQHLGAPASYEQYF. CDR3 nucleotides: TGCGCCAGCAGCCAACACCTTGGGGCTCCAGCCTCCTACGAGCAGTACTTC.

V and J are TRBV18 and TRBJ1-2, with TRBD1 identical over 8 bases. Unmatched junction bases numbered 5, after V lost 1 base and J lost 7 bases. This CDR3 has 14 residues. CDR1 KGHSH and CDR2 LQKENI come from the germline V gene. The CDR3 spells CASSPLTGGTGYTF. CDR3 bases: TGTGCCAGCTCACCACTAACAGGGGGTACTGGCTACACCTTC.

The CDR3 spells CASSFNWGIDNSPLHF. For the CDR3, the DNA is TGTGCCAGCAGCTTTAACTGGGGGATTGATAATTCACCCCTCCACTTT. The chain links TRBV7-2 to TRBJ1-6; TRBD1 might be the D (5 bases). Trimming shortened V by 3 bases and J by 5 bases, and 14 bases separated the two germline ends. Germline CDR1 reads SGHTA; CDR2 reads FQGNSA. CDR3 size: 16 residues.

The chain employs TRBV7-3 and TRBJ1-1, with 7 bases lining up with TRBD1. Trimming took 5 bases from V and 1 from J; bases not matched to a gene: 1. CDR1 SGHTA and CDR2 FQGTGA come from the germline V gene. The CDR3 consists of 13 residues. The CDR3 nucleotides are TGTGCCAGCAGCAGGGACAGGAACACTGAAGCTTTCTTT. Protein product: CASSRDRNTEAFF.

The chain links TRBV7-2 to TRBJ2-1; D may match TRBD1 or TRBD2 (5 bases each). The V gene lost 3 bases and the J gene lost 0 bases, with 9 bases spanning the gap. This CDR3 spans 15 amino acids. CDR1 is SGHTA, CDR2 FQGNSA, per germline. DNA for the CDR3: TGTGCCAGCAGCTTGGGACCGCACTCCTACAATGAGCAGTTCTTC. Protein: CASSLGPHSYNEQFF.

The rearrangement links TRBV13 to TRBJ2-3; no definite D call. The ends were cut back, 7 bases at V and 0 bases at J, with 14 bases in the middle. CDR3 length: 15 residues. The germline V gene has CDR1 PRHDT and CDR2 FYEKMQ (reference sequence). CDR3 amino acids: CASNERLLSTDTQYF. In nucleotides, the CDR3 is TGTGCCAGCAACGAACGACTTCTTAGCACAGATACGCAGTATTTT.

This clone has just a few counts. As DNA, the CDR3 is TGTGCCAGCAGTTACGCCGAACACAGGGGCGGCTACACCTTC. Its protein product is CASSYAEHRGGYTF. The chain joins TRBV6-5 to TRBJ1-2; 7 nucleotides agree with TRBD1. Germline CDR1 MNHEY, CDR2 SVGAGI. The CDR3 sequence is 14 residues long. Germline trimming cut 2 bases from V and 8 bases from J; bases unmatched to any gene: 8.

The V and J genes are TRBV18 and TRBJ2-5, with D hard to call. CDR3 length equals 13 residues. V lost 0 bases to trimming and J lost 2 bases, with 4 bases between them. Germline V CDR1 and CDR2: KGHSH, LQKENI. This CDR3 reads CASSPPGQETQYF. The CDR3 region has the DNA TGTGCCAGCTCACCACCGGGGCAAGAGACCCAGTACTTC.

V gene TRBV30 combines with J gene TRBJ2-1; no clear D. The CDR3 spans 11 residues. Germline CDR1 and CDR2: GTSNPN and SVGIG (reference sequence). V was pared by 0 bases and J by 8 bases, with 5 bases between. In DNA form, the CDR3 reads TGTGCCTGGAGTGTAGGTTATGAGCAGTTCTTC. The encoded protein is CAWSVGYEQFF. The complete variable domain, with remaining parts taken from reference TRBV30 and TRBJ2-1, reads SQTIHQWPATLVQPVGSPLSLECTVEGTSNPNLYWYRQAAGRGLQLLFYSVGIGQISSEVPQNLSASRPQDRQFILSSKKLLLSDSGFYLCAWSVGYEQFFGPGTRLTVL.

The V call is TRBV2, the J call TRBJ2-3, with TRBD2 identical over 9 bases. The V segment lost 0 bases and the J segment 2 bases; nucleotides outside the gene matches: 6. The CDR3 extends over 17 amino acids. Germline V CDR1 and CDR2: SNHLY, FYNNEI. The CDR3 DNA reads TGTGCCAGCAGTGAAGCGTTGTCTAGCGGGACCACAGATACGCAGTATTTT. This translates into CASSEALSSGTTDTQYF.

V is TRBV2 and J is TRBJ2-3, with D perhaps TRBD2 (5 bases). V lost 7 bases and J 2 bases, leaving 13 bases between the germline ends. CDR1 is SNHLY, CDR2 FYNNEI, per germline. The CDR3 totals 14 residues. The DNA of the CDR3 is TGTGCCAGCAAGGAGGAGACTTACACAGATACGCAGTATTTT. It codes for CASKEETYTDTQYF.

In its sample, this clone was seen once. The gene calls are TRBV5-1 and TRBJ2-1; tentatively, D is TRBD2 (5 bases). The CDR3 extends over 14 amino acids. Germline values: CDR1 SGHRS, CDR2 YFSETQ. V lost 1 base and J lost 10, with 15 bases in between. The CDR3 spells CASSLPGLGSEQFF. CDR3 nucleotides: TGCGCCAGCAGCTTGCCCGGACTCGGATCGGAGCAGTTCTTC.

The chain uses TRBV7-9 and TRBJ1-2; D possibly corresponds to TRBD1 (5 bases). The V end lost 2 bases, the J end lost 3 bases, and 7 bases lay between the germline ends. CDR3 size: 13 residues. Looked up from germline, CDR1 is SEHNR and CDR2 is FQNEAQ (reference sequence). CDR3 in amino acids: CASSLRQYYGYTF. CDR3 in DNA: TGTGCCAGCAGCTTACGACAGTACTATGGCTACACCTTC.

The chain carries TRBV7-9 and TRBJ2-7; weak D call: TRBD1 (5 bases). The CDR3 loop spans 13 amino acids. In germline, CDR1 is SEHNR, CDR2 FQNEAQ (reference sequence). V dropped 3 bases and J dropped 4 bases, with 10 bases sitting between them. CDR3 residues: CASSLPGRYEQYF. The CDR3 DNA follows: TGTGCCAGCAGCTTGCCAGGGCGGTACGAGCAGTACTTC. The variable domain in full, with the rest retrieved from reference TRBV7-9 and TRBJ2-7, is DTGVSQNPRHKITKRGQNVTFRCDPISEHNRLYWYRQTLGQGPEFLTYFQNEAQLEKSRLLSDRFSAERPKGSFSTLEIQRTEQGDSAMYLCASSLPGRYEQYFGPGTRLTVT.

The J gene is TRBJ1-5, the V gene TRBV13; D ambiguous. There are 14 residues in the CDR3. Looked up from germline, CDR1 is PRHDT and CDR2 is FYEKMQ (reference sequence). Trimming took 3 bases from V and 0 from J, leaving 6 bases between them. The CDR3 DNA reads TGTGCCAGCAGCTTTGGGGATAGCAATCAGCCCCAGCATTTT. Protein sequence: CASSFGDSNQPQHF. Full variable domain (remainder filled in from reference TRBV13 and TRBJ1-5): AAGVIQSPRHLIKEKRETATLKCYPIPRHDTVYWYQQGPGQDPQFLISFYEKMQSDKGSIPDRFSAQQFSDYHSELNMSSLELGDSALYFCASSFGDSNQPQHFGDGTRLSIL.

The rearrangement links TRBV2 to TRBJ2-7; perhaps TRBD2 as D (5 bases). Germline CDR1 and CDR2: SNHLY and FYNNEI. The V end was cut by 4 bases, the J end by 2 bases, with 15 bases between. The CDR3 is 15 residues long. CDR3 amino acids: CASSVDPAAAYEQYF. CDR3 in DNA: TGTGCCAGCAGTGTAGACCCAGCGGCCGCCTACGAGCAGTACTTC. Variable domain in full (rest from reference TRBV2 and TRBJ2-7): EPEVTQTPSHQVTQMGQEVILRCVPISNHLYFYWYRQILGQKVEFLVSFYNNEISEKSEIFDDQFSVERPDGSNFTLKIRSTKLEDSAMYFCASSVDPAAAYEQYFGPGTRLTVT.